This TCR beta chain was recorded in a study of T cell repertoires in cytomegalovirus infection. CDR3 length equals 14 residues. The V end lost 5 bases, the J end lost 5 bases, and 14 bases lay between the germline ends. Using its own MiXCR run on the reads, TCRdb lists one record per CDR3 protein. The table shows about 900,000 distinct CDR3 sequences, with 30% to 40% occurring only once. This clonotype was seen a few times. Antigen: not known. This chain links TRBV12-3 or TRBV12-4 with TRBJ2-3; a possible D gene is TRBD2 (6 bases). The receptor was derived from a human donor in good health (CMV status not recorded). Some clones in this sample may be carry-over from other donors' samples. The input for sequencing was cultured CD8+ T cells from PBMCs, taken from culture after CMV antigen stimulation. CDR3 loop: CASSPLGGGDTQYF. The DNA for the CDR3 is TGTGCCAGCAGTCCCTTGGGGGGTGGAGATACGCAGTATTTT.